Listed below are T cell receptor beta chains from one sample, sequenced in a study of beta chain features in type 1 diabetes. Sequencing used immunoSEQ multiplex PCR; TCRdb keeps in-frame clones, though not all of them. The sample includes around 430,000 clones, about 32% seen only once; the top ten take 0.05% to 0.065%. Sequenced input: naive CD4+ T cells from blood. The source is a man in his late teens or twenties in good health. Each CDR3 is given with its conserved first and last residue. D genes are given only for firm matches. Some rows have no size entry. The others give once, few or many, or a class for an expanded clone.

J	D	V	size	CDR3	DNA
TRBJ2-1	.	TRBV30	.	CAWKGHRSSYNEQFF	TGTGCCTGGAAGGGACATCGTAGCTCCTACAATGAGCAGTTCTTC
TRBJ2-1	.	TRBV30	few	CAWKGAGDEQFF	TGTGCCTGGAAAGGAGCGGGCGATGAGCAGTTCTTC
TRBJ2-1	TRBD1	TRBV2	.	CASSDGQGGYNEQFF	TGTGCCAGCAGTGACGGACAGGGGGGATACAATGAGCAGTTCTTC
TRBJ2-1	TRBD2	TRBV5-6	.	CASSGLALYNEQFF	TGTGCCAGCAGCGGACTAGCGCTCTACAATGAGCAGTTCTTC
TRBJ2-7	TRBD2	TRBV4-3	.	CASSQVAGVLREQYF	TGCGCCAGCAGCCAAGTAGCGGGAGTGTTGCGCGAGCAGTACTTC
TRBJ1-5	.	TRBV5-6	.	CASSLAGINQPQHF	TGTGCCAGCAGCTTGGCAGGGATCAATCAGCCCCAGCATTTT
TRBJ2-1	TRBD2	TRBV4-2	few	CASSQSSGSRTEQFF	TGTGCCAGCAGCCAATCTAGCGGGAGTCGCACTGAGCAGTTCTTC
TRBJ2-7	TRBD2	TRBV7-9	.	CASSLDLAGSSYEQYF	TGTGCCAGCAGCTTAGATCTAGCGGGCTCCTCCTACGAGCAGTACTTC
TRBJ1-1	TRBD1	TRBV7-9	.	CASSLVRGLGTEAFF	TGTGCCAGCAGCTTAGTCAGGGGGCTCGGCACTGAAGCTTTCTTT
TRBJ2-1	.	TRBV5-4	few	CASNRDFNNEQFF	TGTGCCAGCAACCGGGACTTCAACAATGAGCAGTTCTTC
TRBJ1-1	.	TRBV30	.	CAWSAGRTNTEAFF	TGTGCCTGGAGCGCCGGACGGACCAACACTGAAGCTTTCTTT
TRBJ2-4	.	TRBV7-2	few	CASSPSVQDIQYF	TGTGCCAGCAGCCCTAGCGTACAGGACATTCAGTACTTC
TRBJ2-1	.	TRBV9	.	CASSADGSHYNEQFF	TGTGCCAGCAGCGCCGATGGGAGCCACTACAATGAGCAGTTCTTC
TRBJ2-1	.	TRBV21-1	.	CASSFRDRGLHEQFF	TGTGCCAGCAGCTTCCGGGACAGGGGGCTTCATGAGCAGTTCTTC
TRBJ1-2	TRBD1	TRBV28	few	CASSLLTTGEGYTF	TGTGCCAGCAGTTTATTAACGACAGGGGAAGGCTACACCTTC
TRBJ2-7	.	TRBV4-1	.	CASSHPGWAEQYF	TGCGCCAGCAGCCACCCCGGATGGGCCGAGCAGTACTTC
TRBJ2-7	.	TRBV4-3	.	CASSQESERPHHEQYF	TGCGCCAGCAGCCAAGAAAGTGAGAGGCCCCACCACGAGCAGTACTTC
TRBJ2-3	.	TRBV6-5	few	CASSLRGFRTDTQYF	TGTGCCAGCAGCCTAAGGGGTTTTCGCACAGATACGCAGTATTTT
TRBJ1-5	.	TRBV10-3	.	CAISETTDQPQHF	TGTGCCATCAGTGAGACTACGGATCAGCCCCAGCATTTT
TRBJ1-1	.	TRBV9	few	CASSPQMNTEAFF	TGTGCCAGCAGCCCTCAGATGAACACTGAAGCTTTCTTT
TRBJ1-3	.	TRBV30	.	CAWRYMDGNTIYF	TGTGCCTGGAGATACATGGACGGAAACACCATATATTTT
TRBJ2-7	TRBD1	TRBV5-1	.	CASSLALGQGFQYF	TGCGCCAGCAGCTTGGCCCTGGGACAGGGGTTTCAGTACTTC
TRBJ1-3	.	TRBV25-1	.	CASSIGGNTIYF	TGTGCCAGCAGTATCGGTGGAAACACCATATATTTT
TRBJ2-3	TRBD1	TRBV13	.	CASSPGTGRTDTQYF	TGTGCCAGCAGCCCCGGGACAGGGAGAACAGATACGCAGTATTTT
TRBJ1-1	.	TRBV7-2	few	CASSKNTEAFF	TGTGCCAGCAGCAAGAACACTGAAGCTTTCTTT
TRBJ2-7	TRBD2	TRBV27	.	CASSPSREGRRLYDEQYF	TGTGCCAGCAGTCCCTCCCGGGAGGGCCGGAGGCTGTACGACGAGCAGTACTTC
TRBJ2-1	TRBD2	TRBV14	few	CASRASGSGEQFF	TGTGCCAGCAGGGCAAGCGGGAGTGGAGAGCAGTTCTTC
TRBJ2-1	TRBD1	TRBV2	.	CARDRDIYNEQFF	TGTGCCAGGGACAGGGACATTTACAATGAGCAGTTCTTC